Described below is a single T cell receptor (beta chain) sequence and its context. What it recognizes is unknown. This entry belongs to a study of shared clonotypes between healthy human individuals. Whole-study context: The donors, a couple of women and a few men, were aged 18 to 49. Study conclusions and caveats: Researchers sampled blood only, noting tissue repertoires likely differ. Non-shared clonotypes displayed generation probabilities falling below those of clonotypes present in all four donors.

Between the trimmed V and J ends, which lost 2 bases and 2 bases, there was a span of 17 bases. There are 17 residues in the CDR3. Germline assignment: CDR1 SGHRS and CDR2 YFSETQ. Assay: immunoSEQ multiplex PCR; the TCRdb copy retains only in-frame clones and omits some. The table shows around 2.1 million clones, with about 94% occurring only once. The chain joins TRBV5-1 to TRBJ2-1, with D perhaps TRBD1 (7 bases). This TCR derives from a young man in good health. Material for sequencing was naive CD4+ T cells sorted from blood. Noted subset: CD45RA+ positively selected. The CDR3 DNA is TGCGCCAGCAGCTTCGGAGGGGGCTCCCCCGCCTACAATGAGCAGTTCTTC. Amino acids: CASSFGGGSPAYNEQFF.